The rows below give T cell receptor beta chains drawn from one sample of a study of CD8+ T cells in alopecia areata. Repertoires were generated with immunoSEQ multiplex PCR, while TCRdb's copy carries only in-frame clones and drops some. Here the sample spans roughly 120,000 clones, around three fifths being singletons. Source: CD8+ T cells sorted from blood, taken at week 24, from a patient treated with tofacitinib. Source of these receptors: a human donor with alopecia areata. Both conserved end residues are part of each CDR3. The D gene is left open where the match is weak.

D gene,V gene,CDR3 protein
.,TRBV30,CAWSGGFSNQPQHF
.,TRBV15,CATSRVGTDTGELFF
TRBD1,TRBV27,CASSLTGSNSPLHF
TRBD1,TRBV30,CAWINRDRGVEQYF
.,TRBV7-9,CASSLGLALSGANVLTF
TRBD2,TRBV9,CASSRTLGLANIQYF
TRBD1,TRBV27,CASSMTGSGTEAFF
.,TRBV6-5,CASSYGGESDEQFF
.,TRBV7-9,CASSPVGEQYF
.,TRBV13,CASSLGSAARGAYEQYF
.,TRBV5-6,CASSNQADTQYF
.,TRBV5-8,CASSLALNEQFF
.,TRBV14,CASSPQADEQFF
.,TRBV10-3,CAIGGSSNYGYTF
.,TRBV30,CAWTDRNEQFF
TRBD1,TRBV10-3,CAISEGPQGAGQPQHF
TRBD1,TRBV5-4,CASSSTGSKETQYF
.,TRBV27,CASSLSGQNHSYEQYF
TRBD2,TRBV2,CASTPGLAGPTDTQYF
TRBD1,TRBV7-9,CASSPWTGNNSPLHF
.,TRBV6-5,CASSYSYGYEQYF
.,TRBV13,CASSDQSREQFF
.,TRBV18,CASSPRVEGVYNEQFF